The text below deals with one T cell receptor (beta chain). The source of the sample is a study of neoadjuvant anti-PD-1 for oral cavity cancer. Time point described: after neoadjuvant nivolumab, at surgical resection. Profiling relied on immunoSEQ multiplex PCR, and the TCRdb table lists in-frame clones only, not all of them. The sample carries around 13,000 clones, less than 75% recorded once. V lost 3 bases and J lost 7, with 13 bases in between. The CDR3 contains 14 residues. Per the germline V gene, CDR1 is MNHEY and CDR2 is SMNVEV (reference sequence). The rearrangement uses TRBV27 and TRBJ1-5; possibly TRBD1 for D (5 bases). Sequenced here: PBMCs, sampled after nivolumab (anti-PD-1) treatment. The sequence was collected from a person aged 40 to 85 with oral cavity squamous cell carcinoma. The chain's CDR3 is CASSFSGLRQPQHF. The CDR3 nucleotides are TGTGCCAGCAGTTTCTCAGGGTTGAGGCAGCCCCAGCATTTT.